This T cell receptor (beta chain) was recovered during a study of cytomegalovirus exposure and HLA in healthy donors. This clone was detected once. The target antigen is unknown. Clones were read by immunoSEQ multiplex PCR, and TCRdb kept only the in-frame ones, dropping some. The table records around 230,000 clones, about 86% of them present only once. General study findings and limits: Among TCR beta chains, those listed as cytomegalovirus-associated numbered some 170.

The sample taken for sequencing was PBMCs. This sequence originates from a woman in her thirties in good health and CMV-seropositive.

The CDR3 sequence: CASSYERNTEAFF. The CDR3 DNA is TGTGCCAGCAGTTACGAGCGGAACACTGAAGCTTTCTTT. The genes are TRBV6-5 and TRBJ1-1; D not certain. Germline values: CDR1 MNHEY, CDR2 SVGAGI. Deletions cut 2 bases from V and 1 base from J, with 5 bases between. The CDR3 length is 13 residues.